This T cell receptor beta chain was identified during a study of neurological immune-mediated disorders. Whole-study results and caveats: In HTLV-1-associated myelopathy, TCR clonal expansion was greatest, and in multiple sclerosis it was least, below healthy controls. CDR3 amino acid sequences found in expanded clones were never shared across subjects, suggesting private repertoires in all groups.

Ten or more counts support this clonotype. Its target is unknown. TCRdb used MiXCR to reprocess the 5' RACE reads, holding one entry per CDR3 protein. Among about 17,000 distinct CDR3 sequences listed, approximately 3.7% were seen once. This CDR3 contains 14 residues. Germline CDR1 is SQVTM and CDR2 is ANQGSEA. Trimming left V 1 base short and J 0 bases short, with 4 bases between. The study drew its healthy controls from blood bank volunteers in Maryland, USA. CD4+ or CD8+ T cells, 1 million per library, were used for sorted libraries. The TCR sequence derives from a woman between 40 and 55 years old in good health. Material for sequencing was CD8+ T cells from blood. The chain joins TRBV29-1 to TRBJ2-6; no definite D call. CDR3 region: CSVEGLSGANVLTF. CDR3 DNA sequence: TGCAGCGTTGAAGGACTCTCTGGGGCCAACGTCCTGACTTTC.